This is a list of T cell receptor beta chains from one sample in a study of shared clonotypes between healthy human individuals. TCRdb keeps only in-frame clones here, not all; method: immunoSEQ multiplex PCR. The sample lists about 2.1 million clones; just under 95% were seen once. Specimen: naive CD8+ T cells from PBMCs. The receptors were gathered from a man younger than 30 in good health. Some clones in this sample may be carry-over from other donors' samples. Each CDR3 is given with its conserved first and last residue. A D gene is named only where the DNA matches it firmly. Rows give clone size only sometimes, using once, few, many, or a class for an expanded clone.

clone size	D gene	V gene	J gene	CDR3 DNA	CDR3 protein
.	TRBD1	TRBV5-6	TRBJ1-5	TGTGCCAGCAGCCCTGGACAGGGGCCCCAGCATTTT	CASSPGQGPQHF
.	.	TRBV19	TRBJ2-1	TGTGCCAGTATGGAAGGACTTAGCTCCTACAATGAGCAGTTCTTC	CASMEGLSSYNEQFF
.	.	TRBV7-2	TRBJ2-1	TGTGCCAGCAGCTTAGACGGGGCCTACAATGAGCAGTTCTTC	CASSLDGAYNEQFF
.	.	TRBV7-9	TRBJ2-1	TGTGCATCTAGGGGGAATGAGCAGTTCTTC	CASRGNEQFF
.	.	TRBV7-3	TRBJ2-2	TGTGCCAGCAGCTCCGGGACTTCTAACACCGGGGAGCTGTTTTTT	CASSSGTSNTGELFF
.	TRBD2	TRBV29-1	TRBJ2-1	TGCAGCGTTGAGGGGGGGAGCTCCTACAATGAGCAGTTCTTC	CSVEGGSSYNEQFF
.	.	TRBV7-6	TRBJ1-1	TGTGCCAGCAGCTTAGCGAGGGGCACTGAAGCTTTCTTT	CASSLARGTEAFF
.	TRBD2	TRBV5-4	TRBJ2-5	TGTGCCAGCAGCTTTAAGCGGGAGCGTTGGGGAGAGACCCAGTACTTC	CASSFKRERWGETQYF
.	.	TRBV4-3	TRBJ2-1	TGCGCCAGCAGCCAAGATCTAGGGCGGCAGTCCTACAATGAGCAGTTCTTC	CASSQDLGRQSYNEQFF
once	.	TRBV29-1	TRBJ2-1	TGCAGCGTCATCCCAGACAGGTATTTTTACAATGAGCAGTTCTTC	CSVIPDRYFYNEQFF
.	.	TRBV11-2	TRBJ1-3	TGTGCCAGCAGCAACCAGGGTTCTGGAAACACCATATATTTT	CASSNQGSGNTIYF
.	.	TRBV11-2	TRBJ2-2	TGTGCCAGCAGCTTCGGGGGTACCGGGGAGCTGTTTTTT	CASSFGGTGELFF
.	TRBD1	TRBV7-9	TRBJ2-7	TGTGCCAGCAGCTCTCGGCCGGGACAGGGGGCCATCTCCTACGAGCAGTACTTC	CASSSRPGQGAISYEQYF
.	.	TRBV27	TRBJ1-2	TGTGCCAGCCGGACGGGAACGAGGGAGACCTTC	CASRTGTRETF
.	.	TRBV5-6	TRBJ1-1	TGTGCCAGCAGCTACTACAGCCGACTTGAAGCTTTCTTT	CASSYYSRLEAFF
.	.	TRBV7-6	TRBJ2-2	TGTGCCAGCAGCTTAGGAGCGAACACCGGGGAGCTGTTTTTT	CASSLGANTGELFF
.	.	TRBV5-1	TRBJ1-1	TGCGCCAGCGGGGAAGCTGAAGCTTTCTTT	CASGEAEAFF
.	TRBD1	TRBV9	TRBJ1-2	TGTGCCAGCAAAGGGACAGGGGGTGTAGGTGGCTACACCTTC	CASKGTGGVGGYTF
.	.	TRBV11-2	TRBJ2-7	TGTGCCAGCAGCTTAGGAATTCGGGGCGACTACGAGCAGTACTTC	CASSLGIRGDYEQYF
.	.	TRBV6-5	TRBJ2-7	TGTGCCAGCAGGGGCTACGAGCAGTACTTC	CASRGYEQYF
.	.	TRBV5-6	TRBJ1-4	TGTGCCAGCAGGGCAGGAGATGAAAAACTGTTTTTT	CASRAGDEKLFF
.	.	TRBV7-9	TRBJ1-2	TGTGCCAGCAGCTTAGCTCTGGACTATGGCTACACCTTC	CASSLALDYGYTF
.	.	TRBV7-8	TRBJ2-5	TGTGCCAGCAGCTTAGAGGTGATCCCCGAGCAAGAGACCCAGTACTTC	CASSLEVIPEQETQYF
.	TRBD2	TRBV6-1	TRBJ2-1	TGTGCCAGCAGTGAACTTCCGGGACTAGCGGGAGGGACCAATGAGCAGTTCTTC	CASSELPGLAGGTNEQFF
.	.	TRBV28	TRBJ1-1	TGTGCCAGCAGTTTTATATGGACCCAACGAGGCACTGAAGCTTTCTTT	CASSFIWTQRGTEAFF
.	TRBD2	TRBV30	TRBJ2-1	TGTGCCTGGAGTCTTAATCGACTAGCGGTCGACTACAATGAGCAGTTCTTC	CAWSLNRLAVDYNEQFF
.	.	TRBV10-3	TRBJ1-5	TGTGCCATCAGTGAGTCAATCAATCAGCCCCAGCATTTT	CAISESINQPQHF
.	.	TRBV2	TRBJ2-7	TGTGCCAGCTCTGGGGGCGAGCAGTACTTC	CASSGGEQYF
.	.	TRBV27	TRBJ1-1	TGTGCCAGCAGTTTATCCTACGGGACGGCGAACACTGAAGCTTTCTTT	CASSLSYGTANTEAFF
.	.	TRBV5-8	TRBJ2-1	TGTGCCAGCAGCTGGGCAGACAGGTATAATGAGCAGTTCTTC	CASSWADRYNEQFF
.	TRBD1	TRBV10-2	TRBJ2-7	TGCGCCAGCAGCCGACAGGGGGATGCCGAGCAGTACTTC	CASSRQGDAEQYF
.	TRBD1	TRBV29-1	TRBJ1-4	TGCAGCGGGGGACAGGGTGGCGAAAAACTGTTTTTT	CSGGQGGEKLFF
.	TRBD2	TRBV6-4	TRBJ2-1	TGTGCCAGCAGTGACGGGCTGTGGCGGGAGGGCGCAAATGAGCAGTTCTTC	CASSDGLWREGANEQFF
.	TRBD1	TRBV27	TRBJ2-7	TGTGCCAGCAGTTTAAGACAGGGCTACGAGCAGTACTTC	CASSLRQGYEQYF
.	.	TRBV30	TRBJ1-1	TGTGCCTGGAGTGTAACGGGGGGCACTGAAGCTTTCTTT	CAWSVTGGTEAFF
.	TRBD2	TRBV30	TRBJ2-1	TGTGCCTGGACCCCTAGGGCGGGAGGGCCGTGGGAGCAGTTCTTC	CAWTPRAGGPWEQFF
.	TRBD1	TRBV2	TRBJ2-7	TGTGCCAGCAGTATTTATTTGGGACAGGTCTCCTACGAGCAGTACTTC	CASSIYLGQVSYEQYF
.	TRBD2	TRBV7-3	TRBJ2-1	TGTGCCAGCAGCTTGATAGCGGGAGGATATAATGAGCAGTTCTTC	CASSLIAGGYNEQFF
.	.	TRBV6-5	TRBJ2-3	TGTGCCAGCAGTTACGGCGTCGGGCAGGGCTCAGATACGCAGTATTTT	CASSYGVGQGSDTQYF
.	.	TRBV6-6	TRBJ2-6	TGTGCCAGCAGTTACTCTACTGCCTCTGGGGCCAACGTCCTGACTTTC	CASSYSTASGANVLTF
.	.	TRBV7-9	TRBJ2-5	TGTGCCAGCAGCCCTGCGACAGACCAAGAGACCCAGTACTTC	CASSPATDQETQYF
.	.	TRBV10-2	TRBJ2-6	TGCGCCAGCAGTGGTGAAGGGAGCTCTGGGGCCAACGTCCTGACTTTC	CASSGEGSSGANVLTF
.	TRBD2	TRBV28	TRBJ2-2	TGTGCCAGCAGTTTACTCCGGGGGGCCGGGGAGCTGTTTTTT	CASSLLRGAGELFF
.	.	TRBV13	TRBJ1-5	TGTGCCAGCAGCCACGCGGGCTCGAGCAATCAGCCCCAGCATTTT	CASSHAGSSNQPQHF
.	.	TRBV9	TRBJ1-4	TGTGCCAGCAGGGTGGACAGCTTGTCAAAGGGAAAACTGTTTTTT	CASRVDSLSKGKLFF
.	.	TRBV6-5	TRBJ2-1	TGTGCCAGCAGTACGGGCCTCGCCGGGAATGAGCAGTTCTTC	CASSTGLAGNEQFF
.	TRBD2	TRBV29-1	TRBJ2-1	TGCAGCGTTGAAGGGACTAGCGGGAGAACCTACAATGAGCAGTTCTTC	CSVEGTSGRTYNEQFF
.	.	TRBV9	TRBJ2-7	TGTGCCAGCGGCCGGGACGGGTACTACGAGCAGTACTTC	CASGRDGYYEQYF
once	.	TRBV10-1	TRBJ2-1	TGCGCCAGCAGTGAGTCTCTGAGGGGCCTTTTGCGTGAGCAGTTCTTC	CASSESLRGLLREQFF
.	.	TRBV4-1	TRBJ2-7	TGCGCCAGCAGCCTGGTCATTGTGTCTAGCGACTACGAGCAGTACTTC	CASSLVIVSSDYEQYF
.	.	TRBV28	TRBJ2-7	TGTGCCAGCAGCCCCCTCGGGGGGCAGCTCTACGAGCAGTACTTC	CASSPLGGQLYEQYF
once	TRBD2	TRBV11-1	TRBJ2-7	TGTGCCAGCAGCTTAGCGGGAGGGAGCTCCTACGAGCAGTACTTC	CASSLAGGSSYEQYF
.	TRBD1	TRBV27	TRBJ2-7	TGTGCCAGCAGTTCGCCTGGGACAGGGGCCTACGAGCAGTACTTC	CASSSPGTGAYEQYF
.	TRBD1	TRBV5-1	TRBJ2-7	TGCGCCAGCAGCCCCGGGACAGGGTCACACGAGCAGTACTTC	CASSPGTGSHEQYF
.	TRBD2	TRBV28	TRBJ2-1	TGTGCCAGCAGCCCCCTAGCGGGAGGGCCAAATGAGCAGTTCTTC	CASSPLAGGPNEQFF